One sample yielded the 15 T cell receptor beta chains listed below, sequenced in a study of OX40 agonist ivuxolimab in advanced cancers. Profiling relied on immunoSEQ multiplex PCR, and the TCRdb table lists in-frame clones only, not all of them. The sample has roughly 100,000 clones, about 90% seen once. Sample: CD4+ or CD8+ T cells sorted from blood, taken in a trial of the OX40 agonist ivuxolimab. The source is an adult with an advanced solid tumor such as melanoma, head and neck, liver or kidney cancer.

The CDR3: CARSLRLAGERSEQYF. The CDR3 DNA reads as TGTGCCAGAAGCTTGAGACTAGCGGGAGAAAGAAGCGAGCAGTACTTC. V usage is TRBV5-3 and J usage is TRBJ2-7; 12 bases fit TRBD2. TRBV5-3 is sorted into the ORF group, with uncertain function. This CDR3 has 16 amino acids. Trimming at V came to 1 base and at J to 6 bases, leaving 8 bases not matched to a gene.

V and J are TRBV21-1 and TRBJ1-5. TRBV21-1 is a recognized pseudogene. CDR3 length: 13 amino acids. The CDR3 DNA sequence: TGTGCCAGCAGCAAAGCACTGAATCAGCCCCAGCATTTT. Protein sequence: CASSKALNQPQHF.

V is TRBV7-6 and J is TRBJ2-3, with D possibly being TRBD1 (6 bases). CDR3 length equals 16 residues. The V and J ends lost 5 bases and 3 bases respectively, with 18 bases between them. The germline V gene has CDR1 SGHVS and CDR2 FNYEAQ. CDR3 sequence: CASSPKTGGGTDTQYF. CDR3 coding DNA: TGTGCCAGCAGCCCTAAGACAGGTGGCGGGACAGATACGCAGTATTTT.

This chain uses TRBV25-1 with TRBJ1-2; no definite D call. This CDR3 has 13 amino acids. The V end lost 8 bases, the J end lost 4 bases, and 14 bases lay between the germline ends. CDR1 MGHDK and CDR2 SYGVNS come from the germline V gene. The CDR3 nucleotides are TGTGCCAGCCAAAAGCCACCGGCCTATGGCTACACCTTC. This encodes CASQKPPAYGYTF.

This clone was observed a few times. The J gene is TRBJ1-4, the V gene TRBV4-2, with TRBD1 matching 8 bases. CDR1 is LGHNA, CDR2 YNFKEQ, per germline. This CDR3 is 15 amino acids long. Trimming cost V 0 bases and J 7 bases; bases outside gene matches: 4. DNA for the CDR3: TGTGCCAGCAGCCAAGAGGACAGGGTAGCTGAAAAACTGTTTTTT. Amino acids: CASSQEDRVAEKLFF.

This clone has only a few counts. V gene TRBV6-6 combines with J gene TRBJ2-2; D is uncertain. The CDR3 runs 15 residues. In germline, CDR1 is MNHNY, CDR2 SVGAGI (reference sequence). Trimming removed 2 bases at V and 0 bases at J, with 7 bases between. The CDR3 DNA reads as TGTGCCAGCAGTTACGCCGCGGCGAACACCGGGGAGCTGTTTTTT. It yields the protein CASSYAAANTGELFF.

The chain employs TRBV6-6 and TRBJ2-1; D call uncertain. The germline V and J ends were trimmed by 0 bases and 9 bases, with 6 bases remaining between them. Per germline, CDR1 MNHNY and CDR2 SVGAGI (reference sequence). CDR3 length equals 12 residues. This CDR3 is CASSYSNPEQFF. The DNA for the CDR3 is TGTGCCAGCAGTTACTCGAATCCTGAGCAGTTCTTC.

The chain links TRBV7-2 to TRBJ2-7; the match to TRBD1 covers 7 bases. Germline V gives CDR1 SGHTA, CDR2 FQGNSA. The CDR3 is made up of 16 amino acids. The ends lost 1 base at V and 0 bases at J; junction bases unmatched: 6. The CDR3 here is CASSLEGTVSSYEQYF. The CDR3 bases are TGTGCCAGCAGCTTAGAAGGGACAGTCAGCTCCTACGAGCAGTACTTC.

The chain joins TRBV6-1 to TRBJ1-1; possibly TRBD1 for D (6 bases). Germline-derived CDR1 and CDR2 are MNHNS and SASEGT. Trimming left V 3 bases short and J 3 bases short, with 11 bases between. This CDR3 region has 14 residues. For the CDR3, the DNA is TGTGCCAGCAGTGACAGGGGCCACCACACTGAAGCTTTCTTT. Protein sequence: CASSDRGHHTEAFF.

This chain links TRBV2 with TRBJ2-1, with 13 bases fitting TRBD2. The CDR3 extends over 16 amino acids. Trimming at V came to 6 bases and at J to 7 bases, leaving 9 bases not matched to a gene. The V gene's germline CDR1 is SNHLY and CDR2 FYNNEI. Here the CDR3 reads CASRELAGGLGNEQFF. For the CDR3, the DNA is TGTGCCAGCAGAGAACTAGCGGGGGGGCTTGGTAATGAGCAGTTCTTC.

V usage is TRBV5-6 and J usage is TRBJ2-7, with 8 bases aligning to TRBD1. CDR1 is SGHDT, CDR2 YYEEEE, per germline. V was clipped by 0 bases and J by 5 bases; unmatched bases: 7. There are 15 residues in the CDR3. This chain's CDR3 is CASSLVGQGSHEQYF. Written as DNA, the CDR3 is TGTGCCAGCAGCTTGGTAGGACAGGGTTCCCACGAGCAGTACTTC.

V is TRBV23-1 and J is TRBJ1-5; the D is unclear. TRBV23-1 is an open reading frame, and its role is uncertain. The V and J ends lost 7 bases and 4 bases respectively, with 11 bases between them. CDR3 length equals 13 residues. The CDR3 DNA follows: TGCGCCAGCACCGCGACGGCGAATCAGCCCCAGCATTTT. Translating gives CASTATANQPQHF.

The chain recombines TRBV5-1 with TRBJ1-1, with 9 bases identical to TRBD1. This CDR3 spans 15 amino acids. Germline V lookup: CDR1 SGHRS, CDR2 YFSETQ. J was trimmed by 5 bases and V by 4 bases; bases with no gene match: 9. The DNA of the CDR3 is TGCGCCAGCAGCGCCGGACAGGGGAAGGGTACTGAAGCTTTCTTT. Translated: CASSAGQGKGTEAFF.

The J gene is TRBJ2-7, the V gene TRBV5-6; 8 bases fit TRBD2. Trimming removed 1 base from V and 0 bases from J; junction bases left unmatched: 6. Germline V gives CDR1 SGHDT, CDR2 YYEEEE. CDR3 length equals 16 residues. CDR3 nucleotide sequence: TGTGCCAGCAGCTTGACAAGACTAGCGAACTCCTACGAGCAGTACTTC. It translates to CASSLTRLANSYEQYF.

The chain joins TRBV5-1 to TRBJ1-1; the D is unclear. Trimming pared 1 base from V and 1 base from J, leaving 11 bases between. This CDR3 contains 15 residues. CDR1 SGHRS and CDR2 YFSETQ come from the germline V gene. CDR3 loop: CASSLMNGRNTEAFF. The DNA of the CDR3 is TGCGCCAGCAGCTTGATGAATGGCAGGAACACTGAAGCTTTCTTT.